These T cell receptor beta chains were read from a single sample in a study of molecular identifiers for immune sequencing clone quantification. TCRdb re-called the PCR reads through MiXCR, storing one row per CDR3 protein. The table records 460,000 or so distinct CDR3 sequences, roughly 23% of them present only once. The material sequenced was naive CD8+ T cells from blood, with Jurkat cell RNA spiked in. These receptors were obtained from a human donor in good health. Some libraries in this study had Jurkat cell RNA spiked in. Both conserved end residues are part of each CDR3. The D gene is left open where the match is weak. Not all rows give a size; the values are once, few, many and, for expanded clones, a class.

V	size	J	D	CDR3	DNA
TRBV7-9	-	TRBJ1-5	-	CASSQGNNQPQHF	TGTGCCAGCAGCCAGGGTAACAATCAGCCCCAGCATTTT
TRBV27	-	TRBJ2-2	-	CASRSLANTGELFF	TGTGCCAGCAGATCACTAGCGAACACCGGGGAGCTGTTTTTT
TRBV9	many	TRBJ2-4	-	CASSGGRIDAKNIQYF	TGTGCCAGCAGCGGGGGGCGAATTGATGCCAAAAACATTCAGTACTTC
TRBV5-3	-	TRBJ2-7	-	CASSEDGQPTYEQYF	TGTGCCAGCAGCGAGGATGGACAGCCAACCTACGAGCAGTACTTC
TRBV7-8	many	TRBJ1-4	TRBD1	CASSWGQGDREKLFF	TGTGCCAGCAGCTGGGGACAGGGGGACCGGGAAAAACTGTTTTTT
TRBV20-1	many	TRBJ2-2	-	CSAGPTGNTGELFF	TGCAGTGCTGGGCCAACAGGGAACACCGGGGAGCTGTTTTTT
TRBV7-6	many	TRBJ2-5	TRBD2	CASSFGGGEETQYF	TGTGCCAGCAGCTTTGGCGGGGGGGAAGAGACCCAGTACTTC
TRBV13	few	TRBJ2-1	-	CASTPERRGAYNEQFF	TGTGCCAGCACCCCCGAGCGGCGGGGTGCCTACAATGAGCAGTTCTTC
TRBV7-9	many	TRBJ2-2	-	CASSLSLRFNTGELFF	TGTGCCAGCAGCTTATCTCTCAGGTTTAACACCGGGGAGCTGTTTTTT
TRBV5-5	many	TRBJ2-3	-	CASSLWGDTQYF	TGTGCCAGCAGCTTGTGGGGAGATACGCAGTATTTT
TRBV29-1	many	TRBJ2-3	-	CSVGLAPDTQYF	TGCAGCGTTGGCTTGGCCCCAGATACGCAGTATTTT
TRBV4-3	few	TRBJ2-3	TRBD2	CASSRTLSLAGRTDTQYF	TGCGCCAGCAGCCGAACTCTTTCACTAGCGGGCCGCACAGATACGCAGTATTTT
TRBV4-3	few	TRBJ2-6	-	CASSQGSGAGANVLTF	TGCGCCAGCAGCCAAGGTTCGGGAGCTGGGGCCAACGTCCTGACTTTC
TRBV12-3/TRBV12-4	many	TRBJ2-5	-	CASSTDPYQETQYF	TGTGCCAGCAGTACCGACCCGTACCAAGAGACCCAGTACTTC
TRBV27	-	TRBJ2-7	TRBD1	CASSFMGQGMAYEQYF	TGTGCCAGCAGTTTTATGGGACAGGGAATGGCCTACGAGCAGTACTTC
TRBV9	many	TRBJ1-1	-	CASSVSGGHDDTEAFF	TGTGCCAGCAGCGTCTCCGGGGGTCATGACGACACTGAAGCTTTCTTT
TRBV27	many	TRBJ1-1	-	CASSLRPRDSLNTEAFF	TGTGCCAGCAGTTTACGGCCCCGAGACAGTTTGAACACTGAAGCTTTCTTT
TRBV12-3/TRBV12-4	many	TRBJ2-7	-	CASSPYLQGFYEQYF	TGTGCCAGCAGTCCATACCTACAGGGATTCTACGAGCAGTACTTC
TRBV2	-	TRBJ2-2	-	CANKRATGELFF	TGTGCCAATAAGAGGGCTACCGGGGAGCTGTTTTTT
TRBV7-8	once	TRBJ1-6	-	CDSSPRTVSYNSPLRF	TGTGACAGCAGCCCTCGGACAGTCTCCTATAATTCACCCCTCCGCTTT
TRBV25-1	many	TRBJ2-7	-	CASGDTFYEQYF	TGTGCCAGCGGGGACACTTTCTACGAGCAGTACTTC
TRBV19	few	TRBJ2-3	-	CASTHGGGRTDTQYF	TGTGCCAGTACCCATGGGGGGGGCCGGACAGATACGCAGTATTTT
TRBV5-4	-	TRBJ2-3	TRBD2	CASSWGEAGGPDTQYF	TGTGCCAGCAGCTGGGGAGAAGCGGGAGGGCCAGATACGCAGTATTTT
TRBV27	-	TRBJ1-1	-	CASSLSNAGSTEAFF	TGTGCCAGCAGTTTATCCAACGCTGGGTCCACTGAAGCTTTCTTT
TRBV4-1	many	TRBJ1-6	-	CASSQDRGRNSPLHF	TGCGCCAGCAGCCAAGATCGGGGCAGAAATTCACCCCTCCACTTT
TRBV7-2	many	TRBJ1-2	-	CASSLAGGAYGYTF	TGTGCCAGCAGCTTAGCTGGGGGCGCCTATGGCTACACCTTC
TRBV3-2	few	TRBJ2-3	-	CASSQTGLARTDTQYF	TGTGCCAGCAGCCAGACGGGACTAGCCCGCACAGATACGCAGTATTTT
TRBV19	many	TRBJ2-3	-	CASSSGNADTQYF	TGTGCCAGTAGTAGCGGGAATGCAGATACGCAGTATTTT
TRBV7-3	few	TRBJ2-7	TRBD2	CASSPTSGRGYEQYF	TGTGCCAGCAGCCCGACTAGCGGGAGGGGGTACGAGCAGTACTTC
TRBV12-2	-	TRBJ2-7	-	CASPMTSGYF	TGTGCAAGTCCGATGACATCGGGGTACTTC
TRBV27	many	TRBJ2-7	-	CASSSWGEQYF	TGTGCCAGCAGTTCTTGGGGCGAGCAGTACTTC
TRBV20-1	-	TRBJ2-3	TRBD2	CSATGAGALGLAGSQDTQYF	TGCAGTGCTACCGGGGCAGGGGCTCTCGGGTTAGCGGGGTCTCAGGATACGCAGTATTTT
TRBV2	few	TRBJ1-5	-	CASSEGGQATNQPQHF	TGTGCCAGCAGTGAAGGGGGGCAGGCGACAAATCAGCCCCAGCATTTT
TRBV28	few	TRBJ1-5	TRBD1	CASSPGTGVGNQPQHF	TGTGCCAGCAGCCCGGGGACAGGGGTGGGCAATCAGCCCCAGCATTTT
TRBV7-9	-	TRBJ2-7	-	CATNQGYEQYF	TGTGCCACCAATCAGGGTTACGAGCAGTACTTC
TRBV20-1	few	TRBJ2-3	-	CSAQTRDFSTDTRYF	TGCAGTGCTCAAACCCGGGACTTCAGTACAGATACGCGGTATTTT
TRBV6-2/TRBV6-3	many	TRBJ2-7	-	CASSSILAPYEQYF	TGTGCCAGCAGTTCCATACTAGCACCGTACGAGCAGTACTTC
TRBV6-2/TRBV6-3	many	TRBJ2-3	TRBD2	CASSYAGTRTDTQYF	TGTGCCAGCAGTTATGCCGGGACTAGGACAGATACGCAGTATTTT
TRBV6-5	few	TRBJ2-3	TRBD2	CASSPFAAGTSHTDTQYF	TGTGCCAGCAGTCCTTTTGCCGCCGGGACTAGTCATACTGATACGCAGTATTTT
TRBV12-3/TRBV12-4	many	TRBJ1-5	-	CASSFSRGSNQPQHF	TGTGCCAGCAGTTTCAGCAGGGGTAGCAATCAGCCCCAGCATTTT
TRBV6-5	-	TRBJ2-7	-	CASSYLGADEQYF	TGTGCCAGCAGTTACTTGGGGGCGGACGAGCAGTACTTC
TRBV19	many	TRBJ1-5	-	CASSTSTGVEPQHF	TGTGCCAGTAGTACCTCGACAGGAGTTGAGCCCCAGCATTTT
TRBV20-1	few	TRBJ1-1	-	CIVAVMNTEAFF	TGCATAGTGGCGGTAATGAACACTGAAGCTTTCTTT
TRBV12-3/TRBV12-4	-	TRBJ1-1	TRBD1	CASSDRENDTEAFF	TGTGCCAGCAGCGACAGGGAAAACGACACTGAAGCTTTCTTT
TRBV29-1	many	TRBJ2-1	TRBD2	CSVDGTSGDNEQFF	TGCAGCGTTGACGGGACTAGCGGCGACAATGAGCAGTTCTTC
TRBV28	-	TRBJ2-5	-	CAGSLSSGWQETQYF	TGTGCCGGCAGTTTGTCTTCAGGGTGGCAAGAGACCCAGTACTTC
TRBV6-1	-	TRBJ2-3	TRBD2	CASRVSGGSADTQYF	TGTGCCAGCAGGGTTAGCGGGGGTAGCGCAGATACGCAGTATTTT
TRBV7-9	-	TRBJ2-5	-	CASSLMTDLYQKTQYF	TGTGCCAGCAGCTTAATGACAGATCTGTACCAAAAGACCCAGTACTTC
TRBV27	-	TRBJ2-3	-	CASSLLAPLGTDTQYF	TGTGCCAGCAGTTTACTAGCGCCCCTGGGCACAGATACGCAGTATTTT
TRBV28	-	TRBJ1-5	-	CASTGGRSSNQPQHF	TGTGCCAGCACCGGTGGACGGTCTAGCAATCAGCCCCAGCATTTT
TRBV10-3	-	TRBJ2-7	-	CAIRGLGAYEQYF	TGTGCCATCAGGGGACTTGGGGCCTACGAGCAGTACTTC
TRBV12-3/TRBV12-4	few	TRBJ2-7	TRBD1	CASSTSDRDGYEQYF	TGTGCCAGCAGTACCTCCGACAGGGACGGCTACGAGCAGTACTTC
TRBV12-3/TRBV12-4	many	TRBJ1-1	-	CASIPGYNTEAFF	TGTGCCAGCATCCCAGGGTACAACACTGAAGCTTTCTTT
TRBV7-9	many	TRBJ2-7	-	CASSPRDLKYEQYF	TGTGCCAGCAGCCCGAGGGACCTTAAATACGAGCAGTACTTC
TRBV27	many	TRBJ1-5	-	CASSSLRGQYSNQPQHF	TGTGCCAGCAGTTCATTGAGGGGTCAATATAGCAATCAGCCCCAGCATTTT